The 21 T cell receptor beta chains presented below share a single source sample, sequenced in a study of CD8+CD57+ T cells in acquired aplastic anemia. Genomic DNA, serving as template, underwent TCR beta VDJ and CDR3 profiling. Using its own MiXCR run on the reads, TCRdb lists one record per CDR3 protein. The sample records 250,000 to 350,000 distinct CDR3 sequences, approximately 56% being singletons. The sequencing input was sorted CD4+, CD8+, or CD8+CD57+ T cells (not recorded which) from PBMCs. Every receptor here comes from a human donor with severe aplastic anemia or a healthy control (not recorded which).

Concerning this clonotype itself: The germline gene is not matched at one end of the junction; a read error may be the cause. The chain recombines TRBV10-3 with TRBJ1-1, with D uncertain. Germline V gives CDR1 ENHRY, CDR2 SYGVKD. This CDR3 spans 16 amino acids. The CDR3 nucleotides are TGTGCCATCAGTGAGTCGCGGACTAACATGAACACCGAAGCTTTCTTT. Translation: CAISESRTNMNTEAFF.

This clonotype was detected ten times or more. The chain carries TRBV15 and TRBJ1-2; D gene uncertain. Germline values: CDR1 LNHNV, CDR2 YYDKDF (reference sequence). This CDR3 is 16 amino acids long. V lost 4 bases and J lost 1, with 16 bases in between. The CDR3 coding sequence is TGTGCCACCAGCACCGAGATTTCTGACCTTAACTATGGCTACACCTTC. Protein product: CATSTEISDLNYGYTF.

The chain carries TRBV2 and TRBJ1-6, with D hard to call. Deletions cut 5 bases from V and 14 bases from J, with 25 bases between. CDR1 and CDR2 (germline): SNHLY, FYNNEI. CDR3 length: 16 amino acids. CDR3 region: CASSSQDRGFGLALHF. The CDR3 DNA reads as TGTGCCAGCAGTAGCCAGGACCGGGGTTTCGGCTTAGCCCTCCACTTT.

The CDR3 loop reads CASSLARFSIGSPLHF. CDR3 in DNA: TGTGCCAGCAGCTTAGCCCGGTTCAGCATCGGTTCACCCCTCCACTTT. The rearrangement joins TRBV7-2 to TRBJ1-6, with no clear D. Germline CDR1 reads SGHTA; CDR2 reads FQGNSA. This CDR3 comprises 16 residues. V gave up 0 bases and J gave up 9 bases, with 15 bases separating them. The complete variable domain, with remaining parts taken from reference TRBV7-2 and TRBJ1-6, reads GAGVSQSPSNKVTEKGKDVELRCDPISGHTALYWYRQSLGQGLEFLIYFQGNSAPDKSGLPSDRFSAERTGGSVSTLTIQRTQQEDSAVYLCASSLARFSIGSPLHFGNGTRLTVT.

This clonotype was observed many times. This chain links TRBV20-1 with TRBJ1-1; D gene uncertain. V was clipped by 0 bases and J by 0 bases, with 8 bases between them. CDR3 length: 14 amino acids. CDR1 and CDR2 from the germline V gene are DFQATT and SNEGSKA (reference sequence). CDR3 in DNA: TGCAGTGCTAGAGAGGCTTTTATGAACACTGAAGCTTTCTTT. Its translation is CSAREAFMNTEAFF.

The chain joins TRBV7-2 to TRBJ1-5; D perhaps matches TRBD1 (5 bases). The V gene lost 3 bases and the J gene lost 11 bases, with 23 bases spanning the gap. Germline V CDR1 and CDR2: SGHTA, FQGNSA. The CDR3 totals 16 residues. Here the CDR3 reads CASSFLPGGNSETQHF. DNA for the CDR3: TGTGCCAGCAGCTTTCTCCCGGGGGGGAACTCAGAGACCCAGCATTTT.

The chain has TRBV5-5 and TRBJ2-1; D is undetermined. CDR3 length: 12 residues. CDR1 and CDR2 from the germline V gene are SGHKS and YYEKEE (reference sequence). The V end lost 1 base, the J end lost 8 bases, and 7 bases lay between the germline ends. As DNA, the CDR3 is TGTGCCAGCAGCTTGCCGGACCATGAGCAGTTCTTC. The encoded protein is CASSLPDHEQFF.

This clonotype was seen a few times. This may come from a read error, since a much larger clone is one base off. This CDR3 fails to terminate in the conserved phenylalanine or tryptophan, so it likely reflects a read error. The rearrangement links TRBV7-2 to TRBJ1-2; no clear D. The V end was cut by 0 bases, the J end by 0 bases, with 8 bases between. The CDR3 loop spans 15 amino acids. Germline CDR1 SGHTA, CDR2 FQGNSA. In nucleotides, the CDR3 is TGTGCCAGCAGCTTAGCAGGGAACGCTAACTATGGCTACACCCTC. This encodes CASSLAGNANYGYTL.

This clonotype was seen many times. This chain joins TRBV7-9 and TRBJ2-7; 8 bases agree with TRBD2. There are 15 residues in the CDR3. The germline V gene has CDR1 SEHNR and CDR2 FQNEAQ (reference sequence). The V and J ends lost 4 bases and 2 bases, in that order; junction bases with no gene match: 7. The CDR3 DNA reads TGTGCCAGCAGCTCGGGGGGGGGGGGTACCTACGAGCAGTACTTC. Protein product: CASSSGGGGTYEQYF.

The chain links TRBV19 to TRBJ2-5, with 14 bases fitting TRBD2. With V trimmed by 9 bases and J by 7 bases, 19 bases remained unmatched. The CDR3 has 18 amino acids. CDR1 and CDR2 from the germline V gene are LNHDA and SQIVND (reference sequence). The CDR3: CASSLGRRLAGGFGTQYF. In nucleotides, the CDR3 is TGTGCCAGCAGCTTAGGTCGTCGACTAGCGGGGGGGTTCGGGACCCAGTACTTC.

The gene calls are TRBV7-8 and TRBJ2-3; D is perhaps TRBD2 (6 bases). Trimming removed 5 bases at V and 1 base at J, with 16 bases between. Germline V gene data show CDR1 as SGHVS and CDR2 as FQNEAQ. This CDR3 has 16 residues. CDR3 region: CASSPYRERGTDTQYF. In DNA, the CDR3 is TGTGCCAGCAGCCCTTACCGGGAGAGGGGCACAGATACGCAGTATTTT.

This CDR3 is CATSRGGGSWAFF. The DNA of the CDR3 is TGTGCCACCAGCAGAGGCGGGGGCTCTTGGGCTTTCTTT. The chain couples TRBV15 to TRBJ1-1; D is perhaps TRBD1 (6 bases). This CDR3 contains 13 residues. Trimming removed 1 base from V and 11 bases from J, with 14 bases in between. The germline V gene encodes CDR1 LNHNV and CDR2 YYDKDF (reference sequence).

About this clonotype itself: This could be a read error, since a much larger clone is one nucleotide away. Since no conserved phenylalanine or tryptophan closes the CDR3, a read error is the likely cause. J is TRBJ2-1 and V is TRBV6-2 or TRBV6-3, with TRBD2 identical over 11 bases. Per the germline V gene, CDR1 is MNHEY and CDR2 is SVGEGT. This CDR3 has 17 residues. After removal of 3 bases from V and 5 bases from J, the junction contained 9 bases not matched to a gene. The CDR3 loop is CASSYGIAGGRNNEQFL. The DNA for the CDR3 is TGTGCCAGCAGTTATGGTATAGCGGGGGGGCGTAACAATGAGCAGTTCTTA.

V usage is TRBV2 and J usage is TRBJ2-1; 8 bases fit TRBD1. Germline assignment: CDR1 SNHLY and CDR2 FYNNEI. The CDR3 loop spans 15 amino acids. The V segment lost 6 bases and the J segment 1 base; nucleotides outside the gene matches: 5. CDR3 sequence: CASSVDRGSYNEQFF. CDR3 sequence (DNA): TGTGCCAGCAGCGTTGACAGGGGTTCCTACAATGAGCAGTTCTTC.

V usage is TRBV19 and J usage is TRBJ1-5; no reliable D call. Trimming took 9 bases from V and 1 from J, leaving 4 bases between them. Germline values: CDR1 LNHDA, CDR2 SQIVND (reference sequence). The CDR3 spans 11 residues. The CDR3 protein is CARTSNQPQHF. CDR3 in DNA: TGTGCCAGGACGAGCAATCAGCCCCAGCATTTT.

V gene TRBV24-1 combines with J gene TRBJ2-1; D gene ambiguous. Germline CDR1 KGHDR, CDR2 SFDVKD. With 12 bases removed from V and 7 bases from J, the gap between germline ends came to 12 bases. The CDR3 runs 11 residues. CDR3 DNA sequence: TGTGCCGGCCAGCCAGAGAATGAGCAGTTCTTC. As protein: CAGQPENEQFF.

The rearrangement links TRBV29-1 to TRBJ2-1, with 10 positions matching TRBD2. V gave up 6 bases and J gave up 15 bases; unmatched junction bases: 11. The germline CDR1 and CDR2 sequences are SQVTM and ANQGSEA. This CDR3 is 12 amino acids long. This CDR3 is CSVGLAETLGFF. As DNA, the CDR3 is TGCAGCGTAGGACTAGCGGAGACCTTGGGGTTCTTC.

The chain joins TRBV7-2 to TRBJ1-4; a weak D match, TRBD1 (5 bases). The CDR3 loop spans 16 amino acids. V shed 6 bases and J shed 0 bases, with 14 bases lying between them. Per germline, CDR1 SGHTA and CDR2 FQGNSA. Here the CDR3 DNA reads TGTGCCAGCAGTTTACACAGGCGTGCAACTAATGAAAAACTGTTTTTT. Translating gives CASSLHRRATNEKLFF.

The rearrangement joins TRBV7-9 to TRBJ1-2; maybe TRBD1 (6 bases). The germline V gene encodes CDR1 SEHNR and CDR2 FQNEAQ (reference sequence). There are 12 residues in the CDR3. V dropped 5 bases and J dropped 12 bases, with 16 bases sitting between them. CDR3 sequence: CASSITGSGHTF. CDR3 bases: TGTGCCAGCAGCATCACAGGGAGCGGCCACACCTTC.

As concerns this clonotype: A read error may explain this, as a much larger clone is one base away. CDR3 DNA sequence: TGTGCTAGTGGTCCCGCGTGGCAGCTCTATGGCTACACCTTC. The encoded protein is CASGPAWQLYGYTF. The V and J genes are TRBV12-5 and TRBJ1-2; D uncertain. V was trimmed by 5 bases and J by 4 bases, leaving 14 bases between them. There are 14 residues in the CDR3. Germline V gene data show CDR1 as LGHNT and CDR2 as FRNRAP. Together with reference TRBV12-5 and TRBJ1-2, the CDR3 gives the full variable domain: DARVTQTPRHKVTEMGQEVTMRCQPILGHNTVFWYRQTMMQGLELLAYFRNRAPLDDSGMPKDRFSAEMPDATLATLKIQPSEPRDSAVYFCASGPAWQLYGYTFGSGTRLTVV.

This clonotype was seen just once. This chain links TRBV6-1 with TRBJ2-3, with TRBD1 matching over 7 bases. Germline-derived CDR1 and CDR2 are MNHNS and SASEGT. V trimming: 4 bases; J trimming: 0 bases; junction bases outside the gene matches: 4. This CDR3 region has 15 residues. The CDR3 loop is CASSATGASTDTQYF. The CDR3 coding sequence is TGTGCCAGCAGTGCTACAGGGGCTAGCACAGATACGCAGTATTTT.